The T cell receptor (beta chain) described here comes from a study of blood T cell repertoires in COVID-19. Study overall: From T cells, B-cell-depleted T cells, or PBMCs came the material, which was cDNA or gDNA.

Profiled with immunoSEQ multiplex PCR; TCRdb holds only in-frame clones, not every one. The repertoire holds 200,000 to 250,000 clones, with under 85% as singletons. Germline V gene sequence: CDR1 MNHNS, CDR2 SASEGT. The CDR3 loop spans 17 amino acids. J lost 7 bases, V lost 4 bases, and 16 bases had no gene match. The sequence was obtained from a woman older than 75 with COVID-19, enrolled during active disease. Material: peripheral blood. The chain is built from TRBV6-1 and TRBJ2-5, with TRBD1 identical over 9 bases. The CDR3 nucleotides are TGTGCCAGCAGTGGAAGCGCCGGGACAGGGATCTTGTGGACCCAGTACTTC. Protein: CASSGSAGTGILWTQYF.